One and the same sample provided the 32 T cell receptor beta chains below, sequenced in a study of T cell responses to AZD1222 COVID-19 vaccine. Here immunoSEQ multiplex PCR was the method, and the copy in TCRdb shows in-frame clones only, minus some. The repertoire holds about 160,000 clones, around 90% seen once, with about 3.3% in the top ten. The specimen was peripheral blood, collected 28 days after the second AZD1222 dose. These receptor sequences come from an adult who received the AZD1222 COVID-19 vaccine.

This rearrangement joins TRBV27 to TRBJ2-1, with TRBD2 identical over 12 bases. Germline V CDR1 and CDR2: MNHEY, SMNVEV (reference sequence). This CDR3 is 15 amino acids long. V gave up 0 bases and J gave up 7 bases; unmatched junction bases: 1. In nucleotides, the CDR3 is TGTGCCAGCAGTTTATCTCTAGCGGGAGGGAATGAGCAGTTCTTC. Translated: CASSLSLAGGNEQFF.

The table lists this clone with a count of one. DNA for the CDR3: TGTGCCTGGCGTGGGGGTAGCGGGTTATACAATGAGCAGTTCTTC. The encoded protein is CAWRGGSGLYNEQFF. The chain links TRBV7-2 to TRBJ2-1, with 7 bases lining up with TRBD2. With 11 bases clipped from V and 4 bases from J, the junction kept 14 bases outside the gene matches. Germline V CDR1 and CDR2: SGHTA, FQGNSA. This CDR3 region has 15 residues.

This clone has more than one count but fewer than ten. V is TRBV4-1 and J is TRBJ2-3; D gene uncertain. Trimming removed 1 base at V and 2 bases at J, with 13 bases between. Germline-derived CDR1 and CDR2 are MGHRA and YSYEKL. The CDR3 is made up of 16 amino acids. DNA of the CDR3: TGCGCCAGCAGCCAAGCGTTGGCACTCTTCACAGATACGCAGTATTTT. It encodes CASSQALALFTDTQYF.

V usage is TRBV14 and J usage is TRBJ1-1; D unclear. V was pared by 3 bases and J by 8 bases, with 7 bases between. Germline CDR1 and CDR2: SGHDN and FVKESK. The CDR3 covers 11 residues. The CDR3 sequence: CASSHALEAFF. CDR3 DNA sequence: TGTGCCAGCAGCCACGCTTTGGAAGCTTTCTTT.

A single count supports this clone. The CDR3 is CASSPSAGSYEQYF. In DNA form, the CDR3 reads TGTGCCAGCTCACCTTCCGCGGGATCCTACGAGCAGTACTTC. V gene TRBV18 combines with J gene TRBJ2-7; perhaps TRBD2 as D (6 bases). Germline lookup yields CDR1 KGHSH and CDR2 LQKENI. V shed 3 bases and J shed 1 base, with 10 bases lying between them. The CDR3 runs 14 residues.

The rearrangement uses TRBV5-4 and TRBJ1-1; D remains ambiguous. Germline V gives CDR1 SGHNT, CDR2 YYREEE (reference sequence). The CDR3 extends over 17 amino acids. V was trimmed by 0 bases and J by 1 base, leaving 16 bases between them. The CDR3 bases are TGTGCCAGCAGCTTGGCCCGAGATTGGCGGACGAACACTGAAGCTTTCTTT. Its translation: CASSLARDWRTNTEAFF.

The chain combines TRBV18 with TRBJ1-5; D call uncertain. The CDR3 consists of 15 residues. In germline, CDR1 is KGHSH, CDR2 LQKENI. Trimming removed 2 bases from V and 0 bases from J, with 8 bases in between. The CDR3 DNA follows: TGTGCCAGCTCACCATGGGAAGCTAGCAATCAGCCCCAGCATTTT. This encodes CASSPWEASNQPQHF.

The chain recombines TRBV15 with TRBJ2-1; D call uncertain. Germline-derived CDR1 and CDR2 are LNHNV and YYDKDF (reference sequence). Trimming stripped 2 bases from V and 8 bases from J, with 16 bases between. The CDR3 totals 15 residues. The CDR3 protein is CATSRRVDAGDEQFF. CDR3 nucleotides: TGTGCCACCAGCAGAAGGGTGGACGCTGGGGATGAGCAGTTCTTC.

This rearrangement joins TRBV30 to TRBJ2-3; D not resolved. The CDR3 covers 14 residues. In germline, CDR1 is GTSNPN, CDR2 SVGIG (reference sequence). V lost 0 bases and J lost 6, with 13 bases in between. The CDR3 reads CAWSVSSQWDTQYF. CDR3 coding DNA: TGTGCCTGGAGTGTATCGTCTCAGTGGGATACGCAGTATTTT.

This clone was detected only once. CDR3 region: CASSKLVGNSNYGYTF. In DNA form, the CDR3 reads TGTGCCAGCAGTAAACTAGTGGGGAACTCTAACTATGGCTACACCTTC. This chain uses TRBV2 with TRBJ1-2; no reliable D call. CDR1 is SNHLY and CDR2 is FYNNEI in the germline V gene. Trimming took off 5 bases at V and 0 bases at J, with 16 bases between the two ends. The CDR3 covers 16 residues. The variable domain in full, completed from reference TRBV2 and TRBJ1-2, reads EPEVTQTPSHQVTQMGQEVILRCVPISNHLYFYWYRQILGQKVEFLVSFYNNEISEKSEIFDDQFSVERPDGSNFTLKIRSTKLEDSAMYFCASSKLVGNSNYGYTFGSGTRLTVV.

The CDR3 reads CASSWGAGELFF. The DNA for the CDR3 is TGTGCCAGCAGCTGGGGGGCCGGGGAGCTGTTTTTT. The chain combines TRBV7-2 with TRBJ2-2; a weak D match, TRBD2 (6 bases). Germline CDR1 and CDR2: SGHTA and FQGNSA. This CDR3 is 12 amino acids long. The V end was cut by 4 bases, the J end by 6 bases, with 6 bases between.

The rearrangement links TRBV6-1 to TRBJ1-2; TRBD1 might be the D (6 bases). Germline values: CDR1 MNHNS, CDR2 SASEGT. V gave up 1 base and J gave up 2 bases, with 8 bases separating them. The CDR3 contains 14 residues. The CDR3 loop reads CASSEGTANYGYTF. The CDR3 coding sequence is TGTGCCAGCAGTGAAGGGACAGCAAACTATGGCTACACCTTC.

The chain joins TRBV29-1 to TRBJ1-1; D is perhaps TRBD1 (6 bases). Germline V lookup: CDR1 SQVTM, CDR2 ANQGSEA. The CDR3 totals 15 residues. V was clipped by 4 bases and J by 0 bases, with 15 bases between them. The CDR3 loop is CSVGPGHRMNTEAFF. CDR3 DNA sequence: TGCAGCGTTGGGCCGGGACATCGGATGAACACTGAAGCTTTCTTT.

The V gene is TRBV6-6, the J gene TRBJ2-5; 14 bases are shared with TRBD2. The germline V gene encodes CDR1 MNHNY and CDR2 SVGAGI (reference sequence). With V trimmed by 4 bases and J by 5 bases, 3 bases remained unmatched. This CDR3 spans 15 amino acids. The CDR3 DNA reads as TGTGCCAGCAGTTGGGGACTAGCGGGAGTTGAGACCCAGTACTTC. Protein product: CASSWGLAGVETQYF.

The DNA for the CDR3 is TGTGCCAGCAGTTTCGTAGGCTACGAGCAGTACTTC. It codes for CASSFVGYEQYF. This chain connects TRBV12-3 or TRBV12-4 to TRBJ2-7; D unresolved. The CDR3 is 12 amino acids. Trimming removed 3 bases from V and 3 bases from J, with 6 bases in between.

V usage is TRBV6-1 and J usage is TRBJ2-3; 10 bases fit TRBD2. The ends lost 2 bases at V and 4 bases at J; junction bases unmatched: 12. Germline CDR1 MNHNS, CDR2 SASEGT. The length of the CDR3 is 18 residues. The CDR3 DNA is TGTGCCAGCAGTGAAACCAGCGGGAGGGCCTTCCTCCCAGATACGCAGTATTTT. Protein: CASSETSGRAFLPDTQYF.

The rearrangement links TRBV6-1 to TRBJ1-5; 8 bases match TRBD1. Germline trimming cut 1 base from V and 12 bases from J; bases unmatched to any gene: 14. The CDR3 is made up of 16 amino acids. The germline V gene encodes CDR1 MNHNS and CDR2 SASEGT. CDR3: CASSEVRGTGGSLQHF. CDR3 bases: TGTGCCAGCAGTGAAGTTCGTGGAACAGGGGGGAGCCTCCAGCATTTT.

This chain joins TRBV27 and TRBJ2-1; D is ambiguous. The germline gives CDR1 MNHEY, CDR2 SMNVEV (reference sequence). Trimming shortened V by 6 bases and J by 3 bases, and 12 bases separated the two germline ends. This CDR3 has 14 residues. The CDR3 DNA reads TGTGCCAGCAGCCTGCCGGGTTACTACAATGAGCAGTTCTTC. This translates into CASSLPGYYNEQFF.

The rearrangement uses TRBV2 and TRBJ1-2; weak D call: TRBD1 (6 bases). The CDR3 runs 12 residues. Trimming took off 8 bases at V and 12 bases at J, with 19 bases between the two ends. The V gene's germline CDR1 is SNHLY and CDR2 FYNNEI. CDR3 sequence reads: CASGLGGPTDTF. The DNA of the CDR3 is TGTGCCAGCGGCCTAGGGGGGCCCACTGACACCTTC.

J is TRBJ2-7 and V is TRBV18, with 13 bases matching TRBD2. V was clipped by 3 bases and J by 0 bases; unmatched bases: 8. Germline V CDR1 and CDR2: KGHSH, LQKENI. The CDR3 runs to 18 residues. CDR3 sequence reads: CASSPAGTSGISSYEQYF. CDR3 bases: TGTGCCAGCTCACCGGCCGGGACTAGCGGGATTAGCTCCTACGAGCAGTACTTC.

V usage is TRBV6-5 and J usage is TRBJ2-7; the match to TRBD1 covers 10 bases. The junction had 9 bases not matched to a gene; V was cut back by 4 bases and J by 6 bases. The CDR3 loop spans 15 amino acids. CDR1 and CDR2 (germline): MNHEY, SVGAGI. The CDR3 loop is CASSSTGTGAGEQYF. CDR3 nucleotide sequence: TGTGCCAGCAGTTCTACCGGGACAGGGGCGGGCGAGCAGTACTTC.

Comments on this clone: The same CDR3 also results from other DNA sequences found in this sample. The rearrangement joins TRBV7-9 to TRBJ1-6, with 8 nucleotides matching TRBD1. From germline, CDR1 is SEHNR and CDR2 FQNEAQ (reference sequence). Trimming took 4 bases from V and 6 from J; bases not matched to a gene: 2. The length of the CDR3 is 14 residues. CDR3 nucleotides: TGTGCCAGCAGCTCTGGACAGGGTAATTCACCCCTCCACTTT. Translated: CASSSGQGNSPLHF. Using reference TRBV7-9 and TRBJ1-6 for the parts outside the CDR3, the full variable domain is DTGVSQNPRHKITKRGQNVTFRCDPISEHNRLYWYRQTLGQGPEFLTYFQNEAQLEKSRLLSDRFSAERPKGSFSTLEIQRTEQGDSAMYLCASSSGQGNSPLHFGNGTRLTVT.

The V call is TRBV18, the J call TRBJ2-3; maybe TRBD1 (6 bases). The length of the CDR3 is 13 residues. Per germline, CDR1 KGHSH and CDR2 LQKENI. Trimming stripped 6 bases from V and 6 bases from J, with 13 bases between. CDR3 nucleotides: TGTGCCAGCTCTAGGGACACCACGGATACGCAGTATTTT. Its protein is CASSRDTTDTQYF.

The V and J genes are TRBV27 and TRBJ2-7, with TRBD1 matching 12 bases. V dropped 4 bases and J dropped 5; count of bases not matched to a gene: 3. Germline V gene sequence: CDR1 MNHEY, CDR2 SMNVEV (reference sequence). This CDR3 is 14 amino acids long. The CDR3 coding sequence is TGTGCCAGCAGTTCCGGGACAGGGGGCCACGAGCAGTACTTC. Protein: CASSSGTGGHEQYF.

The J gene is TRBJ2-1, the V gene TRBV7-8; D might be TRBD2 (5 bases). The CDR3 spans 16 residues. Germline V gene data show CDR1 as SGHVS and CDR2 as FQNEAQ. The ends were cut back, 1 base at V and 4 bases at J, with 14 bases in the middle. CDR3 sequence: CASSLGAERPYNEQFF. The CDR3, as DNA: TGTGCCAGCAGCTTAGGAGCGGAGCGGCCTTACAATGAGCAGTTCTTC.

CDR3 residues: CASSYSGTGGYEQYF. The CDR3 DNA follows: TGTGCCAGCAGTTACTCCGGGACAGGGGGCTACGAGCAGTACTTC. This sequence joins TRBV6-6 and TRBJ2-7; 11 bases map to TRBD1. Germline-derived CDR1 and CDR2 are MNHNY and SVGAGI (reference sequence). This CDR3 is 15 amino acids long. Trimming took 0 bases from V and 3 from J; bases not matched to a gene: 1.

V and J are TRBV19 and TRBJ1-2; 7 bases line up with TRBD1. Germline CDR1 is LNHDA and CDR2 is SQIVND (reference sequence). This CDR3 is built from 14 residues. The junction had 6 bases not matched to a gene; V was cut back by 4 bases and J by 4 bases. Written as DNA, the CDR3 is TGTGCCAGTAGTACAACAGGGGACCTCTATGGCTACACCTTC. Amino acid sequence: CASSTTGDLYGYTF.

Concerning this clone itself: Without the conserved terminal phenylalanine or tryptophan, this CDR3 likely stems from a read error. The DNA is omitted, as the CDR3 cannot be located on it reliably, and the CDR3 follows TCRdb's listing. The chain joins TRBV7-6 to TRBJ1-2; the table assigns TRBD1, which was not confirmed against the DNA. The germline CDR1 and CDR2 sequences are SGHVS and FNYEAQ. The CDR3 is 17 amino acids in total, end residues counted. CDR3 in amino acids: CASSLCGRYRGRLWLHL.

V gene TRBV6-5 combines with J gene TRBJ1-1; 7 bases align to TRBD1. The CDR3 loop spans 13 amino acids. Trimming at V came to 6 bases and at J to 4 bases, leaving 5 bases not matched to a gene. Germline CDR1 is MNHEY and CDR2 is SVGAGI. CDR3 coding DNA: TGTGCCAGCAGAGCAGGGGGAAGCACTGAAGCTTTCTTT. Protein sequence: CASRAGGSTEAFF.

The chain couples TRBV6-5 to TRBJ2-5; 9 bases line up with TRBD2. CDR1 and CDR2 (germline): MNHEY, SVGAGI. The CDR3 sequence is 14 residues long. Trimming at V came to 6 bases and at J to 5 bases, leaving 7 bases not matched to a gene. CDR3: CASRKGSGGETQYF. For the CDR3, the DNA is TGTGCCAGCAGGAAGGGTAGCGGGGGCGAGACCCAGTACTTC.

This chain links TRBV6-5 with TRBJ2-7; 10 positions agree with TRBD1. The germline V gene encodes CDR1 MNHEY and CDR2 SVGAGI. The CDR3 sequence is 13 residues long. The V gene end was trimmed by 6 bases and the J gene end by 4 bases; junction bases not matched to a gene: 3. The CDR3 reads CASRRTGGYEQYF. The CDR3 coding sequence is TGTGCCAGCAGAAGGACAGGGGGTTACGAGCAGTACTTC.

The chain links TRBV2 to TRBJ1-2; a weak D match, TRBD1 (6 bases). Germline lookup yields CDR1 SNHLY and CDR2 FYNNEI. Trimming took off 10 bases at V and 3 bases at J, with 18 bases between the two ends. This CDR3 spans 14 amino acids. CDR3 residues: CATMGGRAYYGYTF. DNA of the CDR3: TGTGCCACGATGGGGGGCCGAGCCTACTATGGCTACACCTTC.